The 14 T cell receptor beta chains given below trace back to one sample, sequenced in a study of cytomegalovirus exposure and HLA in healthy donors. Amplification used 60 Vbeta primers and 13 Jbeta primers. The data were produced by immunoSEQ multiplex PCR, yet TCRdb's version contains in-frame clones alone and is incomplete. The sample includes 150,000 to 200,000 clones, about 81% seen only once; the top ten take about 0.98%. Sequenced input: PBMCs. The receptors shown here come from a girl aged 2 to 9 in good health and CMV-seropositive.

The V and J genes are TRBV27 and TRBJ2-2; 8 nucleotides agree with TRBD2. V lost 7 bases and J lost 5; bases outside the gene matches: 9. CDR1 and CDR2 (germline): MNHEY, SMNVEV (reference sequence). The CDR3 has 15 amino acids. The CDR3 region has the DNA TGTGCCAGCACCTCTTATAGCGGGACTACCGGGGAGCTGTTTTTT. Protein product: CASTSYSGTTGELFF.

The V call is TRBV7-8, the J call TRBJ1-5; D is unclear. The ends were cut back, 6 bases at V and 0 bases at J, with 6 bases in the middle. This CDR3 spans 13 amino acids. Germline CDR1 SGHVS, CDR2 FQNEAQ. As DNA, the CDR3 is TGTGCCAGCAGAACAGATAGCAATCAGCCCCAGCATTTT. Its translation: CASRTDSNQPQHF.

Concerning this clone itself: The same CDR3 is also encoded by other DNA sequences in this sample. This chain joins TRBV30 and TRBJ2-7; possible D gene TRBD2, 5 bases. Per germline, CDR1 GTSNPN and CDR2 SVGIG (reference sequence). The CDR3 spans 12 residues. Trimming took off 0 bases at V and 3 bases at J, with 6 bases between the two ends. Here the CDR3 reads CAWSVRGYEQYF. DNA for the CDR3: TGTGCCTGGAGTGTACGGGGCTACGAGCAGTACTTC.

The rearrangement uses TRBV15 and TRBJ2-7; 9 bases line up with TRBD2. This CDR3 is built from 16 residues. V dropped 2 bases and J dropped 1; count of bases not matched to a gene: 6. The germline V gene encodes CDR1 LNHNV and CDR2 YYDKDF (reference sequence). CDR3: CATSRLSGSGSYEQYF. CDR3 nucleotides: TGTGCCACCAGCAGACTTAGCGGGAGCGGGTCCTACGAGCAGTACTTC. Based on the CDR3 plus reference TRBV15 and TRBJ2-7, the full variable domain is DAMVIQNPRYQVTQFGKPVTLSCSQTLNHNVMYWYQQKSSQAPKLLFHYYDKDFNNEADTPDNFQSRRPNTSFCFLDIRSPGLGDTAMYLCATSRLSGSGSYEQYFGPGTRLTVT.

The genes are TRBV28 and TRBJ2-3; TRBD2 matches at 15 bases. The CDR3 has 17 residues. The V and J ends lost 5 bases and 6 bases, in that order; junction bases with no gene match: 9. From germline, CDR1 is MDHEN and CDR2 SYDVKM. In DNA form, the CDR3 reads TGTGCCAGCAGTATGCGGACTAGCGGGAGGGCCAGTGATACGCAGTATTTT. Its protein is CASSMRTSGRASDTQYF.

The chain combines TRBV5-4 with TRBJ1-1; D gene uncertain. Trimming shortened V by 4 bases and J by 2 bases, and 9 bases separated the two germline ends. This CDR3 region has 13 residues. Germline assignment: CDR1 SGHNT and CDR2 YYREEE (reference sequence). This CDR3 is CASSLGLNTEAFF. The CDR3 DNA reads as TGTGCCAGCAGCCTAGGACTAAACACTGAAGCTTTCTTT.

This clone was counted once. The chain recombines TRBV4-2 with TRBJ2-5; 7 nucleotides line up with TRBD2. The length of the CDR3 is 14 residues. The trim removed 1 base at V and 4 bases at J, leaving 3 bases unmatched. Germline V lookup: CDR1 LGHNA, CDR2 YNFKEQ. The CDR3 protein is CASSQGTSVETQYF. In DNA, the CDR3 is TGTGCCAGCAGCCAAGGGACTAGTGTAGAGACCCAGTACTTC.

The V and J genes are TRBV4-1 and TRBJ1-1; tentatively, D is TRBD1 (6 bases). The CDR3 loop spans 15 amino acids. Germline CDR1 and CDR2: MGHRA and YSYEKL. Trimming stripped 3 bases from V and 4 bases from J, with 15 bases between. CDR3 sequence: CASSHPGQKTTEAFF. As DNA, the CDR3 is TGCGCCAGCAGCCATCCCGGACAGAAGACCACTGAAGCTTTCTTT.

The V and J genes are TRBV6-4 and TRBJ2-3; D is ambiguous. CDR3 size: 14 residues. V lost 0 bases, J lost 4 bases, and 8 bases lay in between. CDR1 is MRHNA and CDR2 is SNTAGT in the germline V gene. The CDR3, as DNA: TGTGCCAGCAGTGACTCAACAGACGCAGATACGCAGTATTTT. It codes for CASSDSTDADTQYF.

This sequence joins TRBV5-4 and TRBJ1-2; D remains ambiguous. Trimming took 5 bases from V and 0 from J, leaving 11 bases between them. This CDR3 is 14 amino acids long. Germline CDR1 is SGHNT and CDR2 is YYREEE (reference sequence). CDR3 DNA sequence: TGTGCCAGCAGACCTATTTTAGCTAACTATGGCTACACCTTC. Translated, it gives CASRPILANYGYTF.

Notes on this clone: The junction departs from the called germline gene at one end, perhaps through a read error. The V and J genes are TRBV7-7 and TRBJ2-5, with 11 bases aligning to TRBD1. Germline-derived CDR1 and CDR2 are SSHAT and FNYEAQ (reference sequence). This CDR3 contains 14 residues. The CDR3 loop reads CASSRGTGGETQYF. CDR3 in DNA: TGTGCTAGCAGCAGGGGGACAGGGGGAGAGACCCAGTACTTC.

This rearrangement joins TRBV6-5 to TRBJ2-7, with 8 bases fitting TRBD1. The length of the CDR3 is 14 residues. CDR1 is MNHEY and CDR2 is SVGAGI in the germline V gene. V was pared by 4 bases and J by 3 bases, with 5 bases of the junction left unmatched. CDR3 in amino acids: CASSSGGGYYEQYF. In DNA, the CDR3 is TGTGCCAGCAGTTCAGGGGGCGGTTACTACGAGCAGTACTTC.

The chain carries TRBV7-3 and TRBJ2-1, with 9 nucleotides matching TRBD1. The CDR3 extends over 16 amino acids. The V gene's germline CDR1 is SGHTA and CDR2 FQGTGA. V was clipped by 6 bases and J by 9 bases; unmatched bases: 15. In DNA, the CDR3 is TGTGCCAGCAGTCTAGCCCCGACAGGGGGACGGGGTGAGCAGTTCTTC. Translated, it gives CASSLAPTGGRGEQFF.

The V and J genes are TRBV6-1 and TRBJ2-3, with a weak D call TRBD1 (6 bases). This CDR3 is built from 15 residues. CDR1 MNHNS and CDR2 SASEGT come from the germline V gene. Trimming removed 6 bases at V and 6 bases at J, with 19 bases between. The CDR3 loop is CASSPGAGPDDTQYF. The CDR3 DNA reads TGTGCCAGCAGCCCAGGGGCGGGCCCTGATGATACGCAGTATTTT.